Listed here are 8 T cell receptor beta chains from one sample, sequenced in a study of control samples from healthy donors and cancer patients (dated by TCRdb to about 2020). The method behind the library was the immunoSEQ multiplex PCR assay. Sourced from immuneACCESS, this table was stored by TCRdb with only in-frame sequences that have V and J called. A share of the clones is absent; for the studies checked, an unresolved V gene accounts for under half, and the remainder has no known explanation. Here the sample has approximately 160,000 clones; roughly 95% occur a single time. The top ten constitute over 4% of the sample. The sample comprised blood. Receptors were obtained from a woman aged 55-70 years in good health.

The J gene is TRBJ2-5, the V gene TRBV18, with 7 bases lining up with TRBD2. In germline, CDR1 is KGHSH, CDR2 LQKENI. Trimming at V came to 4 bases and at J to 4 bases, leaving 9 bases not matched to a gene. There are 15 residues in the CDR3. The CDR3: CASSHPSGRGETQYF. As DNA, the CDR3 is TGTGCCAGCTCACACCCCTCAGGGAGGGGAGAGACCCAGTACTTC.

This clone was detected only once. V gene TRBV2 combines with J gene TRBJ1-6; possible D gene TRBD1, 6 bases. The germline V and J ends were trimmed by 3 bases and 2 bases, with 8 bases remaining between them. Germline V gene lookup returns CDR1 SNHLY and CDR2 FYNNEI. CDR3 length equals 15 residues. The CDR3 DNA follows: TGTGCCAGCAGTGAGGAGGGGGCCTATAATTCACCCCTCCACTTT. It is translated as CASSEEGAYNSPLHF.

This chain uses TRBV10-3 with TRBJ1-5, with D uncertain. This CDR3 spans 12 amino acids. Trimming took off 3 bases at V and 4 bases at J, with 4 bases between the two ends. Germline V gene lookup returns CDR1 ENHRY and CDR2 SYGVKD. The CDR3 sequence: CAISEGNQPQHF. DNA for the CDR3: TGTGCCATCAGTGAAGGGAATCAGCCCCAGCATTTT.

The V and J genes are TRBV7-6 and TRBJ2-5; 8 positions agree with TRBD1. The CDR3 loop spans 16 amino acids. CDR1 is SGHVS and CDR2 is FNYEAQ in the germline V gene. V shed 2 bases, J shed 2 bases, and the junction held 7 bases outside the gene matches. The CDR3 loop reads CASSLLQGDFQETQYF. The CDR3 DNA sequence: TGTGCCAGCAGCTTATTACAGGGGGATTTTCAAGAGACCCAGTACTTC.

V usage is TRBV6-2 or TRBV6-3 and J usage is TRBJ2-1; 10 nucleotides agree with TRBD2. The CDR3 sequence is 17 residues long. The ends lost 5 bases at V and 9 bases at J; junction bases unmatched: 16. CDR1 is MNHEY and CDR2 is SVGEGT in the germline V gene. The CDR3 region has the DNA TGTGCCAGCAGTGGCAGGGGAGCGGGGGGGCTAAGAGGTGAGCAGTTCTTC. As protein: CASSGRGAGGLRGEQFF.

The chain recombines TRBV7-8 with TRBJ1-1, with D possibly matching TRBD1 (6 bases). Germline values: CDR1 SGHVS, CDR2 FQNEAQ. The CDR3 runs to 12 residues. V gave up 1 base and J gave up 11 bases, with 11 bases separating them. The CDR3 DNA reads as TGTGCCAGCAGCTTAGGAGGGGGGGGTGCTTTCTTT. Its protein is CASSLGGGGAFF.

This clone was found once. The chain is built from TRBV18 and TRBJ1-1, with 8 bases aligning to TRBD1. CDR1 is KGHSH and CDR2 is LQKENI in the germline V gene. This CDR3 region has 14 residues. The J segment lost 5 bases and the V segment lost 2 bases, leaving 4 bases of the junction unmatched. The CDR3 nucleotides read TGTGCCAGCTCACCAGGACAGGGTGAGACTGAAGCTTTCTTT. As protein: CASSPGQGETEAFF.

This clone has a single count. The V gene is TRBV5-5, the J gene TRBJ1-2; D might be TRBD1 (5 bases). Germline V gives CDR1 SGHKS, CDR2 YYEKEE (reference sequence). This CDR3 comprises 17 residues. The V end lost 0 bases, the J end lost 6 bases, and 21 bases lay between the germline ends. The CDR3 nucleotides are TGTGCCAGCAGCTTGGCCGGGCAGGGTGCTTTGTTGGATGGCTACACCTTC. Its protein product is CASSLAGQGALLDGYTF.